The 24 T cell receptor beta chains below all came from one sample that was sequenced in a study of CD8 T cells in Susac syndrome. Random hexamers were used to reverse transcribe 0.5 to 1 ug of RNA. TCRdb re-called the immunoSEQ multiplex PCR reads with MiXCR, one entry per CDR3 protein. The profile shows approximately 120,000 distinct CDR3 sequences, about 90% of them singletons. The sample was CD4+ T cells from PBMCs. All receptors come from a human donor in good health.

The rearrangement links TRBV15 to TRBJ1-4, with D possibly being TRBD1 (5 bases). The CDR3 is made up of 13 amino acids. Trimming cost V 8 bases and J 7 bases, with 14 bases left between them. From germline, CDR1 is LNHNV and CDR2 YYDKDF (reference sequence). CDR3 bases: TGTGCCACCGTCCGGGACCGGACTGAAAAACTGTTTTTT. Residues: CATVRDRTEKLFF.

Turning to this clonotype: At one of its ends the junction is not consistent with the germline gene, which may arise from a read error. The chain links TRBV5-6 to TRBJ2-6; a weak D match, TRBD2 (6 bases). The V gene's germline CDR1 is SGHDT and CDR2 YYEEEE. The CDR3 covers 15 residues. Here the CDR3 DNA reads TGTGCCAGCAGTTCCGAGACGCGCGGGGCCATCGTCCTGACTTTC. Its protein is CASSSETRGAIVLTF. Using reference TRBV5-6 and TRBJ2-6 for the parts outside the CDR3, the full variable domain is DAGVTQSPTHLIKTRGQQVTLRCSPKSGHDTVSWYQQALGQGPQFIFQYYEEEERQRGNFPDRFSGHQFPNYSSELNVNALLLGDSALYLCASSSETRGAIVLTFGAGSRLTVL.

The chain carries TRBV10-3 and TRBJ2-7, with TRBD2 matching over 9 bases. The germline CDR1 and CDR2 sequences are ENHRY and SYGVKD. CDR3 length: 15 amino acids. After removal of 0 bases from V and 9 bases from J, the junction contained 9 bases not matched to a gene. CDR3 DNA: TGTGCCATCAGTGAGTCGGGTAGCGGGGGACCGCCGCAGTACTTC. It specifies CAISESGSGGPPQYF.

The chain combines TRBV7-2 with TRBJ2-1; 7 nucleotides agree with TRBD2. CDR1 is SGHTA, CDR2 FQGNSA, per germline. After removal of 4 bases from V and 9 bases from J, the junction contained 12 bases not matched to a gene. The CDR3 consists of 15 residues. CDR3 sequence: CASSSPWAGAIEQFF. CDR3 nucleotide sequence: TGTGCCAGCAGCTCCCCTTGGGCGGGAGCTATTGAGCAGTTCTTC.

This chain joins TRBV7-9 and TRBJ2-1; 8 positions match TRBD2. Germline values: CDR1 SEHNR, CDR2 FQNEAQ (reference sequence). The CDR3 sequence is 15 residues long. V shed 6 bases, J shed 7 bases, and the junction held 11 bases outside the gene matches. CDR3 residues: CASSQSGRRRNEQFF. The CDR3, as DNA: TGTGCCAGCAGTCAGAGCGGGAGACGACGGAATGAGCAGTTCTTC.

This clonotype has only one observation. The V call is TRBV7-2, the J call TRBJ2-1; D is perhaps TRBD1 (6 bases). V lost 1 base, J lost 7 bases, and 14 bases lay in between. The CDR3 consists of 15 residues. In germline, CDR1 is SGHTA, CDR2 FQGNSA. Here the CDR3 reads CASSLDPGALNEQFF. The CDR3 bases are TGTGCCAGCAGCTTAGATCCAGGGGCCCTTAATGAGCAGTTCTTC.

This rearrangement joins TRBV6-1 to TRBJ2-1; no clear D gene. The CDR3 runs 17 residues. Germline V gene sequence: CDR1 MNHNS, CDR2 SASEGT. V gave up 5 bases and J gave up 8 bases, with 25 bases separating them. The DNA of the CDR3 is TGTGCCAGCAGTCTGTATAAACGTCCTAGGGTCCCCGATGAGCAGTTCTTC. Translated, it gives CASSLYKRPRVPDEQFF.

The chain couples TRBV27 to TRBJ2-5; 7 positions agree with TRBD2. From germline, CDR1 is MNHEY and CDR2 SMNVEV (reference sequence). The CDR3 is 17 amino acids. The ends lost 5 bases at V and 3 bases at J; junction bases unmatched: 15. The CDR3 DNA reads TGTGCCAGCAGTCCAGGGAGGGAACCGTACAGAAAAGAGACCCAGTACTTC. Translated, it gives CASSPGREPYRKETQYF.

The CDR3 spells CATDSTDTQYF. CDR3 nucleotide sequence: TGTGCCACGGATAGCACAGATACGCAGTATTTT. The chain recombines TRBV28 with TRBJ2-3, with D unclear. The ends were cut back, 10 bases at V and 0 bases at J, with 5 bases in the middle. CDR1 and CDR2 (germline): MDHEN, SYDVKM. This CDR3 is built from 11 residues.

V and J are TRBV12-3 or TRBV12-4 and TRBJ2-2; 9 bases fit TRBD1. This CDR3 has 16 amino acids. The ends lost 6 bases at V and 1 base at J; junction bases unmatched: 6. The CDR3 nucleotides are TGTGCCAGCAGCCCCCCGGGACAGGGGAACACCGGGGAGCTGTTTTTT. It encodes CASSPPGQGNTGELFF.

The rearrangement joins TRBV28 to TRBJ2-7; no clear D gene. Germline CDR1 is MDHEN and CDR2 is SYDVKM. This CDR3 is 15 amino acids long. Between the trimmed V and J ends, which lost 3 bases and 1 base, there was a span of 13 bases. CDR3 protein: CASSFPGDSSYEQYF. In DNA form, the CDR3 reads TGTGCCAGCAGTTTCCCCGGCGACTCATCCTACGAGCAGTACTTC.

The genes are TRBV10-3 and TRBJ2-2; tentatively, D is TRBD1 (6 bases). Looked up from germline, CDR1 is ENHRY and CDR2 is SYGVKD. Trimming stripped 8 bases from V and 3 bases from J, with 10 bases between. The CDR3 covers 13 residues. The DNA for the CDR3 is TGTGCCATCGGGGACACCGACACCGGGGAGCTGTTTTTT. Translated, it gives CAIGDTDTGELFF.

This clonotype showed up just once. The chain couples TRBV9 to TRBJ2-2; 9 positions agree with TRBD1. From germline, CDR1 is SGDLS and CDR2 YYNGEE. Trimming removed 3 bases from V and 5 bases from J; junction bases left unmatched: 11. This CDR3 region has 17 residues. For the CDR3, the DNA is TGTGCCAGCAGCGCGCGGCGGACAGGGGTACGGACCGGGGAGCTGTTTTTT. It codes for CASSARRTGVRTGELFF.

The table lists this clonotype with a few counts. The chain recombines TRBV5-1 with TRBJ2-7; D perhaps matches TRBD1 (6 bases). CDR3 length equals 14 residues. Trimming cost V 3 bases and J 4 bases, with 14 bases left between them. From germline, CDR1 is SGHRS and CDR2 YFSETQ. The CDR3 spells CASSSGQTSYEQYF. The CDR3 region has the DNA TGCGCCAGCAGCTCAGGACAGACAAGTTACGAGCAGTACTTC.

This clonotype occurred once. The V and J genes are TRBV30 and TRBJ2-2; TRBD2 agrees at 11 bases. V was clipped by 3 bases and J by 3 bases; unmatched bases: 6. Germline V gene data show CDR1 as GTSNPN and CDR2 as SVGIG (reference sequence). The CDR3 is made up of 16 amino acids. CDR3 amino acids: CAWSLGLAGHTGELFF. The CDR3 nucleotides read TGTGCCTGGAGCCTAGGACTAGCGGGCCACACCGGGGAGCTGTTTTTT.

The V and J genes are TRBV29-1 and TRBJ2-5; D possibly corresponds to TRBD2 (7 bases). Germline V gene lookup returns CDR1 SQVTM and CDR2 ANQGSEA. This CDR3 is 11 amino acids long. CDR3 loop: CTGGRGETQYF. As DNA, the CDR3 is TGCACCGGGGGGCGCGGAGAGACCCAGTACTTC.

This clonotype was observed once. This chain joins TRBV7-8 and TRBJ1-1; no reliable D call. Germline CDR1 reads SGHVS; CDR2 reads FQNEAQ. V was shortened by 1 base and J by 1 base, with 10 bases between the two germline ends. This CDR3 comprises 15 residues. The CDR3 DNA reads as TGTGCCAGCAGCTTAGTGCCGGGATCGAACACTGAAGCTTTCTTT. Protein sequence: CASSLVPGSNTEAFF.

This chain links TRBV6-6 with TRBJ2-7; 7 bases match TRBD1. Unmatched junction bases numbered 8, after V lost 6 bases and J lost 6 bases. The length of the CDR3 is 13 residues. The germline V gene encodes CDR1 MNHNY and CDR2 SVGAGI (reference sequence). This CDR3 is CASRQGPDGEQYF. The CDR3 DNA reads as TGTGCCAGCAGACAGGGGCCGGACGGCGAGCAGTACTTC.

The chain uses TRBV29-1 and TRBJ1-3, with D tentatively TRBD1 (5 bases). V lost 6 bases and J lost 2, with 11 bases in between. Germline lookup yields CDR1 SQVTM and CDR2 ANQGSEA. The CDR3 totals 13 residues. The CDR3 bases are TGCAGCGTGACTCAAGGGGCTGGAAACACCATATATTTT. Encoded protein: CSVTQGAGNTIYF. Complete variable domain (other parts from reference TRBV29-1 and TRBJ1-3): SAVISQKPSRDICQRGTSLTIQCQVDSQVTMMFWYRQQPGQSLTLIATANQGSEATYESGFVIDKFPISRPNLTFSTLTVSNMSPEDSSIYLCSVTQGAGNTIYFGEGSWLTVV.

CDR3 DNA sequence: TGCGCCAGCTTTTTGGAGGGGGATTTCACTGAAGCTTTCTTT. This gives the protein CASFLEGDFTEAFF. The V gene is TRBV5-1, the J gene TRBJ1-1, with D possibly matching TRBD1 (6 bases). Germline CDR1 and CDR2: SGHRS and YFSETQ. Trimming took off 7 bases at V and 4 bases at J, with 17 bases between the two ends. This CDR3 has 14 residues.

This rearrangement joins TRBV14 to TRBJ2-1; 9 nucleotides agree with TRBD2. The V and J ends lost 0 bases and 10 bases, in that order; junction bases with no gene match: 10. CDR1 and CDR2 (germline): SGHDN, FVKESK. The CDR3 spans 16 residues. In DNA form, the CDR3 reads TGTGCCAGCAGCCAAGACTTGAGCGGGAGGTTGTGGGAGCAGTTCTTC. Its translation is CASSQDLSGRLWEQFF.

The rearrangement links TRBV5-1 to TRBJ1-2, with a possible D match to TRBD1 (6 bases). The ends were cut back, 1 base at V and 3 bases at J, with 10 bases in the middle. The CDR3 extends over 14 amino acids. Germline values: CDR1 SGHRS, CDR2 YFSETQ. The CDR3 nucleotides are TGCGCCAGCAGCTTGAGGGGGGCAGACTATGGCTACACCTTC. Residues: CASSLRGADYGYTF.

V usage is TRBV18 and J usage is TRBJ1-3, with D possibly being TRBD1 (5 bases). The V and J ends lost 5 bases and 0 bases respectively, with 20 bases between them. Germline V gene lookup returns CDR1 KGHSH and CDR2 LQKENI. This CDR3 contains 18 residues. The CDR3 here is CASSASIRDGSSGNTIYF. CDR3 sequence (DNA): TGTGCCAGCTCAGCAAGTATTAGGGACGGCAGCTCTGGAAACACCATATATTTT. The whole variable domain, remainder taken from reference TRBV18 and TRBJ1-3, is NAGVMQNPRHLVRRRGQEARLRCSPMKGHSHVYWYRQLPEEGLKFMVYLQKENIIDESGMPKERFSAEFPKEGPSILRIQQVVRGDSAAYFCASSASIRDGSSGNTIYFGEGSWLTVV.

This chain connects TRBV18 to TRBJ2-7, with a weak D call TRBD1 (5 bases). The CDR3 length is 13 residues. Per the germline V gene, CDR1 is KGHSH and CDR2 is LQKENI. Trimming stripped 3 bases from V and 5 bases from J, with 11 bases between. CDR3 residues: CASSPGQIDEQYF. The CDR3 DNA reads TGTGCCAGCTCACCCGGACAAATTGACGAGCAGTACTTC.